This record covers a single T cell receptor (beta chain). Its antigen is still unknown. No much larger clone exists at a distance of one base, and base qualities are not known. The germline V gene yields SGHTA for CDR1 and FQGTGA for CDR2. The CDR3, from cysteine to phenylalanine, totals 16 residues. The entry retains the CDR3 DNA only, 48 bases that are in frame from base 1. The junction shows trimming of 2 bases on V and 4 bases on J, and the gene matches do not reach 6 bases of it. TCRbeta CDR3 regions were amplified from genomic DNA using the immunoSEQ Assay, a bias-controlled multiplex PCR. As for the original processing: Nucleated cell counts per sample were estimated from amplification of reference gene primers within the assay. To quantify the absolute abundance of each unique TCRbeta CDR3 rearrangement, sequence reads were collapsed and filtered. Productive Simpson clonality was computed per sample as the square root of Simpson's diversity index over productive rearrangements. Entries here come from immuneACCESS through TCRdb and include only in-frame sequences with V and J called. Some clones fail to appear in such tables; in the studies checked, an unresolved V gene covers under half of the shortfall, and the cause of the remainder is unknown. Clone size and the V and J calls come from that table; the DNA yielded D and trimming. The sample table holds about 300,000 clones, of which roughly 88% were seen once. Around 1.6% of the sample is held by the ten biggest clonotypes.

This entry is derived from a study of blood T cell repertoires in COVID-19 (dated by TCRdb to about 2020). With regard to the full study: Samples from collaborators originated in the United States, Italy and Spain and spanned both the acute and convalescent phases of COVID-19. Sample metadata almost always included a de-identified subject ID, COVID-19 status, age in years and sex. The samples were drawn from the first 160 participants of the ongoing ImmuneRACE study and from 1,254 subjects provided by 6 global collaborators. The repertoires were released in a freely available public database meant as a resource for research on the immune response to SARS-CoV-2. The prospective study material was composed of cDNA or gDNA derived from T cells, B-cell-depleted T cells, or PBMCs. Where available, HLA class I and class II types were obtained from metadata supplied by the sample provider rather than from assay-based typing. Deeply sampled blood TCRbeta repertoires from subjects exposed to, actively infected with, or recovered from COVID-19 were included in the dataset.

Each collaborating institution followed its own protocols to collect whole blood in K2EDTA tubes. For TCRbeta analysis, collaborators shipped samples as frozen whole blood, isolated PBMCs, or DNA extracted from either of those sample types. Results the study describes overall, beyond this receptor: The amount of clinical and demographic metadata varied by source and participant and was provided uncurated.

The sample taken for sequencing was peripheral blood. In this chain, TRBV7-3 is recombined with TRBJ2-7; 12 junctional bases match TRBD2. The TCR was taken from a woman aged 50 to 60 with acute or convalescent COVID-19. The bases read TGTGCCAGCAGCTTAGGATCACTAGCGGGAGGTTACGAGCAGTACTTC. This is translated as CASSLGSLAGGYEQYF.